This TCR beta chain was found in a study of cytomegalovirus exposure and HLA in healthy donors. A note on this clone: What it binds is unknown.

Germline V gene sequence: CDR1 MNHEY, CDR2 SMNVEV (reference sequence). The CDR3 runs 14 residues. Germline trimming cut 5 bases from V and 3 bases from J; bases unmatched to any gene: 2. The PCR was carried out with 60 Vbeta primers and 13 Jbeta primers. Some clones are missing from TCRdb's copy, which holds only in-frame ones; the method was immunoSEQ multiplex PCR. The sample lists some 74,000 clones, 80% seen once, with 0.8% to 1.1% in the top ten. Study observations and caveats: Later analysis revealed greater clonal expansion in HLA-associated TCR beta chains than in equally common others.

The material sequenced was PBMCs. The V gene is TRBV27, the J gene TRBJ2-2, with 8 bases lining up with TRBD2. The clonotype was recovered from a male donor in good health and CMV-seronegative. CDR3 protein: CASSRRGDTGELFF. The CDR3 coding sequence is TGTGCCAGCAGTCGGCGGGGGGACACCGGGGAGCTGTTTTTT.